This record covers a single T cell receptor beta chain. Antigen: not known. TCRdb reprocessed the 5' RACE reads via MiXCR and lists one record per CDR3 protein. The sample carries approximately 560,000 distinct CDR3 sequences, 17% recorded once. These data come from a study of T-cell memory formation after mild COVID-19. Study findings and constraints: Second-wave clones with a day 37 peak had unconfirmed SARS-CoV-2 specificity.

V was pared by 6 bases and J by 7 bases, with 10 bases of the junction left unmatched. The CDR3 has 16 amino acids. Per germline, CDR1 MNHNS and CDR2 SASEGT. The sequenced sample consisted of PBMCs or a T cell subset sorted from them (not recorded which). The chain employs TRBV6-1 and TRBJ2-1; TRBD1 matches at 12 bases. This clonotype originated in an adult woman who had mild COVID-19 (a few samples of this study predate the infection). Cell type and time point are not known. CDR3 coding DNA: TGTGCCAGCAGATCGTTCGGGACAGGGGGCCGGAATGAGCAGTTCTTC. Translated: CASRSFGTGGRNEQFF.